This T cell receptor beta chain emerged from a study of cytomegalovirus exposure and HLA in healthy donors. This clone occurred a few times. The PCR was carried out with 60 Vbeta primers and 13 Jbeta primers. Assay used: immunoSEQ multiplex PCR; TCRdb lists only in-frame clones, some missing. The data hold roughly 100,000 clones, with less than 85% observed a single time. Between the trimmed V and J ends, which lost 6 bases and 8 bases, there was a span of 11 bases. The germline CDR1 and CDR2 sequences are GTSNPN and SVGIG (reference sequence). The length of the CDR3 is 11 residues. V and J are TRBV30 and TRBJ2-1, with a possible D match to TRBD1 (6 bases). Sequencing input: PBMCs. This TCR was sampled from a woman aged 18-29 years in good health and CMV-seropositive. Here the CDR3 DNA reads TGTGCCTGCCGAGGGGGAGATGAGCAGTTCTTC. It is translated as CACRGGDEQFF. Using reference TRBV30 and TRBJ2-1 for the parts outside the CDR3, the full variable domain is SQTIHQWPATLVQPVGSPLSLECTVEGTSNPNLYWYRQAAGRGLQLLFYSVGIGQISSEVPQNLSASRPQDRQFILSSKKLLLSDSGFYLCACRGGDEQFFGPGTRLTVL.